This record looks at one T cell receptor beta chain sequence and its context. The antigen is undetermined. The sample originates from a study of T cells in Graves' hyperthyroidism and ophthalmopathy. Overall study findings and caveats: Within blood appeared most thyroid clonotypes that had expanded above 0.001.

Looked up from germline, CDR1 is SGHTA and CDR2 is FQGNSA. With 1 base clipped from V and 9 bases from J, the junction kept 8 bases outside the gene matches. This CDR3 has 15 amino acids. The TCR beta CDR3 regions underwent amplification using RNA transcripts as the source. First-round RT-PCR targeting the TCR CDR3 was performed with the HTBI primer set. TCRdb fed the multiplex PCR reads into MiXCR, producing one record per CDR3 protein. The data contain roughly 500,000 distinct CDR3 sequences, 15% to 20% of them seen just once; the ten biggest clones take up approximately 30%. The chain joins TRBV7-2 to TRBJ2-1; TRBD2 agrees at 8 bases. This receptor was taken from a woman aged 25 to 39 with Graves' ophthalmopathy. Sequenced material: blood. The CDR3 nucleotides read TGTGCCAGCAGCTTAGGGGGGACTAGTCAGGGTGAGCAGTTCTTC. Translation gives CASSLGGTSQGEQFF. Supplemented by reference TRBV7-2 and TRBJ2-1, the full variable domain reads GAGVSQSPSNKVTEKGKDVELRCDPISGHTALYWYRQSLGQGLEFLIYFQGNSAPDKSGLPSDRFSAERTGGSVSTLTIQRTQQEDSAVYLCASSLGGTSQGEQFFGPGTRLTVL.